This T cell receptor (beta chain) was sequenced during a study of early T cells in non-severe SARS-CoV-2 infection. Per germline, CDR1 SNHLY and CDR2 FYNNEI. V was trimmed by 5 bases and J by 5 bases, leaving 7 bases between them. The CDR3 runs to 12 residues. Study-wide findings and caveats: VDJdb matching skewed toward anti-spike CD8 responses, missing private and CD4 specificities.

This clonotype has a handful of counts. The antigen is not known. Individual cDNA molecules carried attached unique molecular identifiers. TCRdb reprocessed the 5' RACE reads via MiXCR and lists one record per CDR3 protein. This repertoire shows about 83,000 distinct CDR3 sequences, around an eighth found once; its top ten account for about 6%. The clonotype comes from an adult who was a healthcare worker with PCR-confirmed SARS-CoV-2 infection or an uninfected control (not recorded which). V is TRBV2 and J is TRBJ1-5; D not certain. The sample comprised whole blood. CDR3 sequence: CASSLRDQPQHF. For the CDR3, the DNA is TGTGCCAGCAGTTTACGGGATCAGCCCCAGCATTTT.